This T cell receptor beta chain was sequenced during a study of regulatory T cells in long-lasting Graves disease. This CDR3 has 16 residues. With 4 bases clipped from V and 4 bases from J, the junction kept 5 bases outside the gene matches. The germline V gene has CDR1 KGHDR and CDR2 SFDVKD. As to time point: newly diagnosed GD, antithyroid drugs for less than 3 months. PBMC-extracted RNA yielded the TCR library. The authors built TCR beta libraries using iRepertoire HTBI primers and Arm-PCR of CDR3 regions. TCRdb recomputed calls from the multiplex PCR reads with MiXCR, one row per CDR3 protein. The sample consists of about 520,000 distinct CDR3 sequences, 12% of them appearing once. This clonotype was counted at least ten times. This same sample was also part of a study on T cells in Graves' hyperthyroidism and ophthalmopathy.

This chain links TRBV24-1 with TRBJ2-1; 11 bases align to TRBD1. The material sequenced was peripheral blood mononuclear cells (PBMCs), taken at new diagnosis, from a patient treated with antithyroid drugs. The sequence came from a woman aged 25 to 45 with Graves disease. CDR3: CATSDSGTGGYNEQFF. The DNA for the CDR3 is TGTGCCACCAGTGACTCCGGGACAGGGGGATACAATGAGCAGTTCTTC.